Each of the 3 T cell receptor beta chains below was sequenced from the same sample in a study of shared clonotypes between healthy human individuals. The protocol was immunoSEQ multiplex PCR, while the TCRdb copy is restricted to in-frame clones and leaves out a portion. Here the sample spans roughly 2.6 million clones, 90% to 95% being singletons. Sequenced input: naive CD4+ T cells sorted from blood. The sample's subset: CD45RA+ positively selected. These TCRs come from a young man in good health.

Comments on this clone: The identical CDR3 is also encoded by other nucleotide sequences in the sample. This chain connects TRBV6-1 to TRBJ1-2; D gene ambiguous. Germline V gene lookup returns CDR1 MNHNS and CDR2 SASEGT. The CDR3 runs 13 residues. Between the trimmed V and J ends, which lost 1 base and 2 bases, there was a span of 5 bases. In DNA, the CDR3 is TGTGCCAGCAGTGAAGGAGGAAACTATGGCTACACCTTC. Encoded protein: CASSEGGNYGYTF.

This clone appeared a single time. This sample also contains other DNA sequences that code for the same CDR3. The V and J genes are TRBV28 and TRBJ1-4; D possibly corresponds to TRBD1 (6 bases). V was pared by 5 bases and J by 1 base, with 8 bases between. The CDR3 length is 14 residues. Germline CDR1 and CDR2: MDHEN and SYDVKM. For the CDR3, the DNA is TGTGCCAGCAGTCCGGGACAAACTAATGAAAAACTGTTTTTT. Its protein is CASSPGQTNEKLFF.

V is TRBV14 and J is TRBJ2-1; 13 bases agree with TRBD2. CDR3 length: 17 amino acids. Germline V gene data show CDR1 as SGHDN and CDR2 as FVKESK. V lost 4 bases, J lost 6 bases, and 9 bases stayed unmatched. The CDR3, as DNA: TGTGCCAGCAGCCGCCGGACTAGCGGGAGCAGGGTCAATGAGCAGTTCTTC. It specifies CASSRRTSGSRVNEQFF. The whole variable domain, remainder taken from reference TRBV14 and TRBJ2-1, is EAGVTQFPSHSVIEKGQTVTLRCDPISGHDNLYWYRRVMGKEIKFLLHFVKESKQDESGMPNNRFLAERTGGTYSTLKVQPAELEDSGVYFCASSRRTSGSRVNEQFFGPGTRLTVL.